These T cell receptor beta chains were read from a single sample in a study of T cell repertoires in cytomegalovirus infection. Each CDR3 protein gets one entry after TCRdb re-called the reads with MiXCR. This repertoire shows hundreds of thousands of distinct CDR3 sequences, around 32% found once; its top ten account for around 15%. Antigens of these TCRs are unknown. The specimen was cultured CD8+ T cells from PBMCs, collected from culture after CMV antigen stimulation. The receptors were gathered from a human donor in good health (CMV status not recorded). Some clones in this sample may be carry-over from other donors' samples. Each CDR3 is given without its conserved first and last residue. D genes are given only for firm matches.

D	V	J	CDR3
TRBD1	TRBV19	TRBJ2-7	ASSLRDSGTYEQY
TRBD1	TRBV6-2/TRBV6-3	TRBJ1-5	ASSSVPRQGGGQPQH
TRBD1	TRBV12-3/TRBV12-4	TRBJ1-1	ASRGQGLMNTEAF
TRBD1	TRBV6-6	TRBJ1-2	ASTIGTESNYGYT
-	TRBV27	TRBJ2-7	ASSGTPTAYEQY
-	TRBV9	TRBJ2-1	ASSVLTRGNEQF
TRBD1	TRBV24-1	TRBJ1-2	ATSDWGQSGYT
-	TRBV6-1	TRBJ1-2	ASSPGTLQNYGYT
-	TRBV27	TRBJ1-5	ASSFGAGQPQH
TRBD1	TRBV28	TRBJ1-4	ASNHQGAGEKLF
-	TRBV7-9	TRBJ1-1	ASSSTRLMNTEAF
-	TRBV27	TRBJ1-5	ASRSTEISNQPQH
-	TRBV6-6	TRBJ1-5	ASNGGPYNQPQH
TRBD1	TRBV7-2	TRBJ2-2	ASSQPRDRVMRNAGELF
TRBD1	TRBV15	TRBJ1-5	ATCMDRGGNQPQH
TRBD2	TRBV9	TRBJ2-2	ASSSRSLAGIANTGELF
-	TRBV7-6	TRBJ2-1	ASSLGYSYNEQF
TRBD1	TRBV2	TRBJ1-4	ASSAPTGGGKLF
TRBD1	TRBV9	TRBJ2-2	ASSIHRGESALNTGELF
-	TRBV7-8	TRBJ1-1	ASTLPGRLEAF
-	TRBV12-3/TRBV12-4	TRBJ1-5	ASSSTVPNQPQH
-	TRBV27	TRBJ1-1	ASSLYRVTNTEAF
-	TRBV6-4	TRBJ1-1	ASKDTGSDTEAF
TRBD2	TRBV4-2	TRBJ2-1	ASSLWGLAEEQF
-	TRBV7-6	TRBJ1-4	ASSRSGWTNEKLF
TRBD1	TRBV6-6	TRBJ1-5	ASSGERPDRR
TRBD1	TRBV5-1	TRBJ1-2	ASSLWPETGVDYGYT
-	TRBV7-2	TRBJ1-3	ASSLGQGYRNTIY
-	TRBV10-3	TRBJ1-2	AISVANYGYT
TRBD2	TRBV20-1	TRBJ2-1	TSGGAPGNEQF
-	TRBV12-3/TRBV12-4	TRBJ2-5	ASSSAGLKGTQY
TRBD2	TRBV6-2/TRBV6-3	TRBJ2-3	AVASGGLTDTQY
-	TRBV15	TRBJ2-3	ATSRDETTDTQY
-	TRBV5-1	TRBJ2-1	ASSLKEGLVEQF
-	TRBV9	TRBJ1-1	ASSARGRMNTEAF
TRBD1	TRBV7-9	TRBJ1-2	ASSVTGGANYGYT
-	TRBV25-1	TRBJ2-2	ASSESGHGELF
-	TRBV12-5	TRBJ2-3	ASGQDRRTDTQY
-	TRBV10-3	TRBJ2-3	AAREGSGTDTQY